Shown below are 6 T cell receptor beta chains from a single sample sequenced in a study of T cell repertoires in cytomegalovirus infection. Via MiXCR, TCRdb re-called the reads, giving one row per CDR3 protein. The sample yields about 900,000 distinct CDR3 sequences, around 30% seen once. Antigens for these TCRs are unknown. Material: cultured CD8+ T cells from PBMCs, obtained from culture after CMV antigen stimulation. The receptors originated from a human donor in good health (CMV status not recorded). Some clones in this sample may be carry-over from other donors' samples.

In this sample, this clonotype turned up many times. This rearrangement joins TRBV7-2 to TRBJ1-4, with 7 bases matching TRBD1. The trim removed 5 bases at V and 8 bases at J, leaving 8 bases unmatched. From germline, CDR1 is SGHTA and CDR2 FQGNSA. The CDR3 runs 14 residues. Written as DNA, the CDR3 is TGTGCCAGCAGCCCAGACAGGGTGGGGGAAAAACTGTTTTTT. It codes for CASSPDRVGEKLFF.

As to this clonotype: At one boundary the junction diverges from the germline segment, which might be a read error. CDR3 residues: CATSRDNQNWGQAF. In DNA, the CDR3 is TGTGCCACCAGCAGAGATAATCAGAATTGGGGACAGGCCTTC. The rearrangement uses TRBV15 and TRBJ1-2, with 8 positions matching TRBD1. The germline V gene encodes CDR1 LNHNV and CDR2 YYDKDF (reference sequence). The CDR3 totals 14 residues.

The rearrangement links TRBV7-6 to TRBJ2-1; no clear D gene. Germline V lookup: CDR1 SGHVS, CDR2 FNYEAQ. CDR3 length: 13 residues. Between the trimmed V and J ends, which lost 3 bases and 7 bases, there was a span of 10 bases. As DNA, the CDR3 is TGTGCCAGCAGCTTTGGGGTTTTGAATGAGCAGTTCTTC. This sequence encodes CASSFGVLNEQFF.

This chain connects TRBV7-4 to TRBJ1-2; possible D gene TRBD1, 5 bases. The CDR3 consists of 15 residues. V lost 2 bases to trimming and J lost 6 bases, with 16 bases between them. Germline V gene lookup returns CDR1 SGHVT and CDR2 SQSDAQ. The CDR3 is CASSLPHGTRHGYTF. The CDR3 DNA follows: TGTGCCAGCAGCTTACCACACGGGACTCGACATGGCTACACCTTC.

With respect to this clonotype: A much larger clonotype is one base distant, so this may be a read error. The chain links TRBV7-9 to TRBJ1-1; tentative D call: TRBD1 (6 bases). The CDR3 extends over 15 amino acids. In germline, CDR1 is SEHNR, CDR2 FQNEAQ (reference sequence). CDR3 protein: CTSSLGQSMNTEAFF. In DNA, the CDR3 is TGTACCAGCAGCTTAGGACAGAGCATGAACACTGAAGCTTTCTTT.

Only a few counts were recorded for this clonotype. J is TRBJ2-1 and V is TRBV20-1; no clear D. Germline V CDR1 and CDR2: DFQATT, SNEGSKA (reference sequence). The V end lost 6 bases, the J end lost 4 bases, and 13 bases lay between the germline ends. The CDR3 loop spans 13 amino acids. The CDR3 DNA sequence: TGCAGTGCCGCCCACAGCCGATACAATGAGCAGTTCTTC. Its protein is CSAAHSRYNEQFF.